What follows are 4 T cell receptor beta chains derived from one specimen sequenced in a study of blood T cells in healthy people across ages. Using a J-beta primer mix together with a sample-barcoded 5' primer, a second PCR was run for about 7 to 12 cycles. TCRdb reanalysed the 5' RACE reads using MiXCR and keeps one entry per CDR3 protein. The table lists roughly 860,000 distinct CDR3 sequences, approximately 67% of them singletons, with 25% to 35% in the top ten. The sample consisted of blood. The origin of the receptors is a man aged 30 to 39 in good health.

This clonotype came up a few times. J is TRBJ1-2 and V is TRBV6-6, with D unclear. The V end was cut by 6 bases, the J end by 9 bases, with 11 bases between. The CDR3 has 11 amino acids. Germline CDR1 and CDR2: MNHNY and SVGAGI (reference sequence). CDR3 DNA: TGTGCCAGCAGAAGTGTTCGGAGCTACACCTTC. This gives the protein CASRSVRSYTF.

This chain connects TRBV4-2 to TRBJ2-3; D possibly matches TRBD1 or TRBD2 (5 bases each). Germline V gene data show CDR1 as LGHNA and CDR2 as YNFKEQ. V lost 0 bases and J 3 bases, leaving 16 bases between the germline ends. This CDR3 has 17 residues. The CDR3 DNA reads as TGTGCCAGCAGCCAAGACTGGGTAGGGGACGGGACAGATACGCAGTATTTT. Amino acids: CASSQDWVGDGTDTQYF.

The V and J genes are TRBV7-2 and TRBJ1-6; TRBD1 is a possible D gene (5 bases). The length of the CDR3 is 16 residues. V was pared by 5 bases and J by 4 bases, with 15 bases between. Germline loops: CDR1 SGHTA, CDR2 FQGNSA. Here the CDR3 DNA reads TGTGCCAGCAGCCCTATTCCAGGGCGATATAATTCACCCCTCCACTTT. Amino acids: CASSPIPGRYNSPLHF. Complete variable domain (other parts from reference TRBV7-2 and TRBJ1-6): GAGVSQSPSNKVTEKGKDVELRCDPISGHTALYWYRQSLGQGLEFLIYFQGNSAPDKSGLPSDRFSAERTGGSVSTLTIQRTQQEDSAVYLCASSPIPGRYNSPLHFGNGTRLTVT.

The chain recombines TRBV12-3 or TRBV12-4 with TRBJ1-2; 10 nucleotides match TRBD1. Trimming took 2 bases from V and 2 from J; bases not matched to a gene: 2. The CDR3 spans 15 residues. The CDR3 nucleotides read TGTGCCAGCAGTTTATTGGGACAGGGGAACTATGGCTACACCTTC. Residues: CASSLLGQGNYGYTF.